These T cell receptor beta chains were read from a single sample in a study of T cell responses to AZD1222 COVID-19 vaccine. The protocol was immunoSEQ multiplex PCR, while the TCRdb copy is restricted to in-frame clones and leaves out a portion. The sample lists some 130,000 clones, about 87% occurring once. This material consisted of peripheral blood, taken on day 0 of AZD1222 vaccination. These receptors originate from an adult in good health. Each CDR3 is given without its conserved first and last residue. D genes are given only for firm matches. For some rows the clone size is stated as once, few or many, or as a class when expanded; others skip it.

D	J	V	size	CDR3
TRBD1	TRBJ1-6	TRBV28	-	ASSPARQGGNSPLH
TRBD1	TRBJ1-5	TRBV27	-	ASSLGQDLGPQH
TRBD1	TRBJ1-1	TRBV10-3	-	AIRGQGGGGNTEAF
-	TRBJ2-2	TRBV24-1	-	ATSDLHSPNTGELF
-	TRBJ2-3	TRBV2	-	ASSALDTQY
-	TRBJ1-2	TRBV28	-	ASSFRGSGYT
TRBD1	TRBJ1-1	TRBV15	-	ATSGWTGPMNTEAF
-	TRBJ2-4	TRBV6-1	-	ASSEEGTRAKNIQY
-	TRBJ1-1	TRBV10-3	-	AISETGRMAF
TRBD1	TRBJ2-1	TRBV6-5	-	ASSQGDSGYNEQF
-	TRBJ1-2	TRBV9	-	ASSVEGDYGYT
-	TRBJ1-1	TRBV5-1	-	ASSSNKGWSTEAF
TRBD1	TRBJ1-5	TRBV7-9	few	ASSLVFGTVVQPQH
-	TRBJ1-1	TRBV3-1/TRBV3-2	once	ASSQGWGSDTEAF
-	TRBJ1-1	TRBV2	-	ASLRRGGTEAF
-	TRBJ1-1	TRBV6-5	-	ASSYRSQKTEAF
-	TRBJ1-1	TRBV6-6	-	ASFWIERDTNTEAF
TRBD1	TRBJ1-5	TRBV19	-	ASSKITGEVQPQH
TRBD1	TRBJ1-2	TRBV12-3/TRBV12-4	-	ASVGQGARGYT
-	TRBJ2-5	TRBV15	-	ATSSSLRVGKTQY
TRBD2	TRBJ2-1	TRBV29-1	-	SVLKTSGASYNEQF
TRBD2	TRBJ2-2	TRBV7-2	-	ASSPRERGTGELF
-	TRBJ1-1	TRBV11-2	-	ASSLGGQGLEAF
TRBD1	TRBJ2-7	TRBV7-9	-	ASSTAGGSYEQY
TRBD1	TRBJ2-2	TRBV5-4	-	ASSFGQGSRGRELF
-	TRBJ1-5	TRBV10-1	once	ASSESWADSKGRNQPQH
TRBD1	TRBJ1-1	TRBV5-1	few	ASSERTGWGTEAF
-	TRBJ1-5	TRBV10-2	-	ASSDGSLVGHQPQH
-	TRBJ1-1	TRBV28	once	ASSLGGRVAEAF
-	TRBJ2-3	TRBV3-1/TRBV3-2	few	ASSPNRGTDTQY
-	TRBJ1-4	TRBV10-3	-	AISDWTVGHEKLF
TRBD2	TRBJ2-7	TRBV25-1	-	ASSLAGGYEQY
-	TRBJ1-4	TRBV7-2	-	ASSPGGPIGAEKLF
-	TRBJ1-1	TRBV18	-	ASSPAAEAF
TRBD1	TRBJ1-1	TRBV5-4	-	ASSFRGRGTEAF
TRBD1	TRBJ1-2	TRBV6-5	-	ASRSTGDGYT
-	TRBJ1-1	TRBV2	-	ASRGGPNTEAF
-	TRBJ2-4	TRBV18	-	ASSESGQLKNIQY
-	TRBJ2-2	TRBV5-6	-	ASSPGLNTGELF
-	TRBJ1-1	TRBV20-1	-	SARVNTEAF
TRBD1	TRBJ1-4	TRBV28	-	ASESGTEATNEKLF
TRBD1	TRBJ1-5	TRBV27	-	ASSRYGTGVQPQH
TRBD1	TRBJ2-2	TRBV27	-	ASSSQGAGGDTGELF
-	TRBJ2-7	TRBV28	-	ASSLHLAILSYEQY
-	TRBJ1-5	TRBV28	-	ASSPNQGYSNQPQH
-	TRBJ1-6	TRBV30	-	AWSEWGSSPLH
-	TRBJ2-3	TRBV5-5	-	ASSLGHTDTQY
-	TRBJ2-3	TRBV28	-	ASSIRVLTDTQY
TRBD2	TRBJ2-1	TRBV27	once	ASSLSVAATPVTSGYNEQF
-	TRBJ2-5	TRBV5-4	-	ASSSQGGGETQY
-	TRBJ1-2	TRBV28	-	ASSSIQGTAYGYT
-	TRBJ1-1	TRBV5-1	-	ASSLGGIRTEAF